Below, 16 T cell receptor beta chains from the same sample are listed, as sequenced in a study of T cells in women clearing cervical HPV infection. The table came from immunoSEQ multiplex PCR; TCRdb's copy has only in-frame clones and leaves some out. The sample includes fewer than 30,000 clones. The sequencing input was blood buffy coat. The source is a woman aged 18-70 years with a cervical HPV16 infection that either progressed to CIN3+ or cleared (not recorded which).

In the case of this clone: The read finishes 3 residues shy of the CDR3 end, and the germline J gene is used to complete it. V is TRBV5-6 and J is TRBJ1-1, with 9 bases that match TRBD1. This CDR3 region has 15 residues. Trimming cost V 0 bases and J 3 bases; bases outside gene matches: 3. Germline-derived CDR1 and CDR2 are SGHDT and YYEEEE. CDR3 DNA, as far as it was read: TGTGCCAGCAGCTTGGGTGGGACAGGGTACACTGAA. It codes for CASSLGGTGYTE. The complete CDR3 reads CASSLGGTGYTEAFF.

About this clone: The CDR3 end lies 3 residues beyond the end of the read and is filled in from the germline J gene. The chain joins TRBV6-4 to TRBJ2-2; 9 nucleotides match TRBD1. The CDR3 extends over 15 amino acids. Germline trimming cut 6 bases from V and 6 bases from J; bases unmatched to any gene: 8. The V gene's germline CDR1 is MRHNA and CDR2 SNTAGT. The CDR3 here is CASSPGQGAPGELFF. The sequenced CDR3 bases are TGTGCCAGCAGCCCGGGACAGGGAGCTCCCGGGGAG.

Comment on this clone: The read falls 3 residues short of the CDR3 end, and the missing part is taken from the germline J gene. The J gene is TRBJ2-7, the V gene TRBV5-4; D gene unclear. There are 11 residues in the CDR3. From germline, CDR1 is SGHNT and CDR2 YYREEE (reference sequence). Trimming left V 2 bases short and J 4 bases short, with 4 bases between. CDR3 DNA (partial): TGTGCCAGCAGCTTCCATTACGAG. It codes for CASSFHYE. The full CDR3 sequence reads CASSFHYEQYF. Using reference TRBV5-4 and TRBJ2-7 for the parts outside the CDR3, the full variable domain is ETGVTQSPTHLIKTRGQQVTLRCSSQSGHNTVSWYQQALGQGPQFIFQYYREEENGRGNFPPRFSGLQFPNYSSELNVNALELDDSALYLCASSFHYEQYFGPGTRLTVT.

For this clone: The read gets to within 3 residues of the CDR3 end, and the germline J gene fills in the rest. The genes are TRBV12-3 or TRBV12-4 and TRBJ2-7; possibly TRBD1 for D (6 bases). Trimming took off 6 bases at V and 4 bases at J, with 13 bases between the two ends. The CDR3 consists of 13 residues. The CDR3 sequence: CASRPSGAYEQYF. CDR3 DNA (partial): TGTGCCAGCAGACCCTCAGGGGCGTACGAG.

On this clone itself: The read comes to an end 3 residues before the CDR3 does, leaving the germline J gene to fill in the end. The chain couples TRBV19 to TRBJ2-2; perhaps TRBD1 as D (6 bases). The V gene lost 3 bases and the J gene lost 4 bases, with 6 bases spanning the gap. The CDR3 has 13 amino acids. Per the germline V gene, CDR1 is LNHDA and CDR2 is SQIVND (reference sequence). The CDR3 loop reads CASSMGATGELFF. Incomplete CDR3 DNA: TGTGCCAGTAGTATGGGGGCCACCGGGGAG.

The CDR3 here is CASSQRGSFTEAFF. The covered CDR3 bases are TGTGCCAGTAGCCAACGGGGTTCATTCACTGAA. The chain recombines TRBV19 with TRBJ1-1; D ambiguous. The CDR3 is cut off 3 residues early in the read; its end comes from the germline J gene. Germline V gene sequence: CDR1 LNHDA, CDR2 SQIVND (reference sequence). The CDR3 consists of 14 residues. V lost 6 bases and J lost 4, with 15 bases in between.

Partial CDR3 DNA: TGTGCCAGCACGGACAGGGCGAGCAATCAGCCC. Its translation is CASTDRASNQP. The complete CDR3 sequence is CASTDRASNQPQHF. V is TRBV6-2 or TRBV6-3 and J is TRBJ1-5, with 8 bases aligning to TRBD1. The read gets to within 3 residues of the CDR3 end, and the germline J gene fills in the rest. V dropped 7 bases and J dropped 1; count of bases not matched to a gene: 3. This CDR3 is built from 14 residues. Germline values: CDR1 MNHEY, CDR2 SVGEGT.

Concerning this clone itself: The DNA ends 3 residues before the CDR3 does, and the rest of the CDR3 is filled in from the germline J gene. V usage is TRBV13 and J usage is TRBJ1-3; 9 bases align to TRBD1. The V gene's germline CDR1 is PRHDT and CDR2 FYEKMQ (reference sequence). Germline trimming cut 4 bases from V and 0 bases from J; bases unmatched to any gene: 4. The length of the CDR3 is 16 residues. The CDR3 loop is CASSWRTGDSGNTIYF. CDR3 bases read: TGTGCCAGCAGCTGGCGGACAGGGGACTCTGGAAACACC.

In regard to this clone: The CDR3 end falls 3 residues outside the read, so it is completed with the germline J gene. V is TRBV7-9 and J is TRBJ2-7; D call uncertain. Germline V CDR1 and CDR2: SEHNR, FQNEAQ (reference sequence). This CDR3 contains 15 residues. Trimming took off 1 base at V and 6 bases at J, with 16 bases between the two ends. CDR3 DNA, as far as it was read: TGTGCCAGCAGCTTAGATGAAGCGTCTGTCACCGAG. Encoded protein: CASSLDEASVTE. The entire CDR3 is CASSLDEASVTEQYF.

CDR3 loop: CASSARTAGYNDYTF. The CDR3 bases that were read are TGTGCCAGCAGTGCCCGGACTGCGGGGTACAATGAC. The chain joins TRBV2 to TRBJ1-2; no clear D gene. The read terminates 3 residues ahead of where the CDR3 ends, so the germline J gene completes it. Germline V gives CDR1 SNHLY, CDR2 FYNNEI. This CDR3 contains 15 residues.

With regard to this clone: The CDR3 end is not reached by the read, which stops 3 residues before it; the germline J gene fills it in. The chain is built from TRBV19 and TRBJ1-6; perhaps TRBD1 as D (5 bases). V lost 5 bases, J lost 6 bases, and 8 bases lay in between. This CDR3 is built from 13 residues. The germline V gene encodes CDR1 LNHDA and CDR2 SQIVND (reference sequence). CDR3 bases read: TGTGCCAGTAGTGTGGGGGGTAATTCACCC. As protein: CASSVGGNSP. The CDR3 in full is CASSVGGNSPLHF.

About this clone: The read ends 3 residues before the CDR3 terminus; that terminus is restored from the germline J gene. This sequence joins TRBV7-3 and TRBJ2-3, with 12 bases lining up with TRBD2. The germline gives CDR1 SGHTA, CDR2 FQGTGA. CDR3 length: 16 amino acids. V gave up 5 bases and J gave up 1 base; unmatched junction bases: 4. CDR3 sequence reads: CASSDRLAGGTDTQYF. The CDR3 DNA, read in part, is TGTGCCAGCAGCGACAGACTAGCGGGGGGCACAGATACG.

This clone is medium-sized by frequency. Sequencing ends 3 residues short of the CDR3 end; the germline J gene provides the rest. J is TRBJ1-4 and V is TRBV5-6, with 8 bases identical to TRBD1. V gave up 4 bases and J gave up 7 bases; unmatched junction bases: 9. CDR1 is SGHDT, CDR2 YYEEEE, per germline. This CDR3 is built from 15 residues. The sequenced part of the CDR3 DNA is TGTGCCAGCAGCGAACAGACAGGGGACGGTGAAAAA. This gives the protein CASSEQTGDGEK. The full-length CDR3 reads as CASSEQTGDGEKLFF.

Concerning this clone itself: The germline gene is not matched at one end of the junction; a read error may be the cause. The read stops 3 residues short of the end of the CDR3; the missing end is completed from the germline J gene. The chain carries TRBV7-7 and TRBJ2-2, with 10 bases identical to TRBD1. This CDR3 is built from 17 residues. CDR1 is SSHAT and CDR2 is FNYEAQ in the germline V gene (reference sequence). The CDR3 bases that were read are TGTGCTAGCAGCTTAGCGGACAGGGGGTCGAGCACCGGGGAG. Amino acid sequence: CASSLADRGSSTGE. The entire CDR3 protein reads CASSLADRGSSTGELFF.

Comments on this clone: The read gets to within 3 residues of the CDR3 end, and the germline J gene fills in the rest. The chain links TRBV2 to TRBJ2-5; 9 bases are a match to TRBD2. The CDR3 totals 14 residues. The V segment lost 10 bases and the J segment 4 bases; nucleotides outside the gene matches: 10. Per the germline V gene, CDR1 is SNHLY and CDR2 is FYNNEI. CDR3: CAILSGTSPETQYF. CDR3 DNA, as far as it was read: TGTGCCATCCTATCCGGGACTAGCCCAGAGACC.

On this clone: Sequencing ends 3 residues short of the CDR3 end; the germline J gene provides the rest. The chain employs TRBV18 and TRBJ1-6; 9 positions match TRBD1. Germline assignment: CDR1 KGHSH and CDR2 LQKENI. V shed 2 bases and J 5 bases; nucleotides not matched to a gene: 10. The length of the CDR3 is 18 residues. CDR3 sequence reads: CASSPTIGTGFDNSPLHF. The covered CDR3 bases are TGTGCCAGCTCACCAACGATAGGGACAGGGTTTGATAATTCACCC. Full variable domain (missing parts from reference TRBV18 and TRBJ1-6): NAGVMQNPRHLVRRRGQEARLRCSPMKGHSHVYWYRQLPEEGLKFMVYLQKENIIDESGMPKERFSAEFPKEGPSILRIQQVVRGDSAAYFCASSPTIGTGFDNSPLHFGNGTRLTVT.